Sequencing of this T cell receptor beta chain was carried out in a study of post-analysis software for immune sequencing data. Turning to the study itself: Recorded subtypes: relapsing-remitting, secondary progressive, progressive-relapsing; some patients unannotated.

Sequencing libraries made from TCR beta cDNA carried unique molecular identifiers. Input of roughly 1 to 11 million T cells yielded 450,000 to 550,000 cDNA molecules. MiXCR was run by TCRdb on the PCR reads, yielding one entry per CDR3 protein. The data hold about 500,000 distinct CDR3 sequences, with over 35% observed a single time. Trimming left V 5 bases short and J 10 bases short, with 21 bases between. Germline assignment: CDR1 MRHNA and CDR2 SNTAGT. The CDR3 extends over 15 amino acids. This clonotype has more than one count but fewer than ten. Its target is unknown. Study outcomes and limitations: Under the F measure, samples that were prepared in one batch clustered strongly together. Versus controls, multiple sclerosis patients showed significantly lower diversity (normalized Chao1). Higher frequency in patients than in controls was seen for roughly five TRBV segments, with TRBV5-6, TRBV5-1 and TRBV20-1 among them.

The rearrangement uses TRBV6-4 and TRBJ2-1; either TRBD1 or TRBD2 may supply D (5 bases each). This receptor was taken from a girl aged 10-17 years with multiple sclerosis. Sequenced: blood. For the CDR3, the DNA is TGTGCCAGCAGTCCCGGGACCCAAAGCTTCTACGAGCAGTTCTTC. Amino acids: CASSPGTQSFYEQFF.